This is a list of T cell receptor beta chains from one sample in a study of lymphopenia after photon versus proton radiotherapy. The repertoire was sequenced with immunoSEQ multiplex PCR; TCRdb's copy has only in-frame clones and lacks some. The repertoire holds around 27,000 clones, more than 75% seen once, with 0.81% in the top ten. The input for sequencing was peripheral blood, taken from a patient treated with photon-based radiotherapy. Every receptor here comes from a woman in her fifties or sixties with cholangiocarcinoma. Each CDR3 is given with its conserved first and last residue. Fields, in order: clone size, D gene, J gene, V gene, CDR3 protein, CDR3 DNA. The D gene is left open where the match is weak. The size of a clone is reported for some rows only, either as once, few or many, or as a class for expanded clones.

size: .
D: .
J: TRBJ2-7
V: TRBV16
CDR3: CASSRIRGYEQYF
DNA: TGTGCCAGCAGCCGAATCAGGGGCTACGAGCAGTACTTC

size: .
D: TRBD1
J: TRBJ1-4
V: TRBV7-9
CDR3: CASSSRTGINEKLFF
DNA: TGTGCCAGCAGCTCGCGGACAGGGATTAATGAAAAACTGTTTTTT

size: .
D: TRBD1
J: TRBJ1-2
V: TRBV6-4
CDR3: CASSPGQGNYGYTF
DNA: TGTGCCAGTTCCCCGGGACAGGGGAACTATGGCTACACCTTC

size: once
D: TRBD2
J: TRBJ2-7
V: TRBV7-2
CDR3: CASSLAGGGTYEQYF
DNA: TGTGCCAGCAGCTTGGCTGGCGGGGGTACCTACGAGCAGTACTTC

size: .
D: .
J: TRBJ2-3
V: TRBV5-5
CDR3: CASSLGQLSTDTQYF
DNA: TGTGCCAGCAGCTTAGGACAGCTTAGCACAGATACGCAGTATTTT

size: .
D: .
J: TRBJ1-1
V: TRBV7-9
CDR3: CASSLWRSRMNTEAFF
DNA: TGTGCCAGCAGCTTATGGAGGAGCAGAATGAACACTGAAGCTTTCTTT

size: .
D: .
J: TRBJ2-7
V: TRBV7-2
CDR3: CASSPGRFYEQYF
DNA: TGTGCCAGCAGCCCCGGGAGATTCTACGAGCAGTACTTC

size: .
D: TRBD2
J: TRBJ2-5
V: TRBV7-9
CDR3: CASSLPSSGGLQETQYF
DNA: TGTGCCAGCAGCTTACCCTCTAGCGGGGGGCTCCAAGAGACCCAGTACTTC

size: .
D: TRBD1
J: TRBJ1-6
V: TRBV5-4
CDR3: CASSSLQGNSPLHF
DNA: TGTGCCAGCAGCTCGTTACAGGGGAATTCACCCCTCCACTTT

size: few
D: .
J: TRBJ2-5
V: TRBV19
CDR3: CASSINRQETQYF
DNA: TGTGCCAGTAGTATAAACAGGCAAGAGACCCAGTACTTC

size: .
D: TRBD2
J: TRBJ2-3
V: TRBV4-1
CDR3: CASNNPLAGGNHTQYF
DNA: TGCGCCAGCAACAACCCACTAGCGGGGGGGAATCATACGCAGTATTTT

size: .
D: .
J: TRBJ1-2
V: TRBV27
CDR3: CASSFPGGYGYTF
DNA: TGTGCCAGCAGTTTCCCGGGAGGCTATGGCTACACCTTC

size: .
D: .
J: TRBJ2-1
V: TRBV15
CDR3: CATSRVPLSEQFF
DNA: TGTGCCACCAGCAGAGTCCCCTTGAGTGAGCAGTTCTTC

size: .
D: .
J: TRBJ2-7
V: TRBV7-2
CDR3: CASSLRSEGLAEQYF
DNA: TGTGCCAGCAGCTTAAGGTCCGAAGGGCTCGCCGAGCAGTACTTC

size: .
D: .
J: TRBJ1-1
V: TRBV6-1
CDR3: CASSEAPEAFF
DNA: TGTGCCAGCAGTGAAGCCCCTGAAGCTTTCTTT

size: .
D: .
J: TRBJ1-6
V: TRBV10-3
CDR3: CAISEQSSYNSPLHF
DNA: TGTGCCATCAGTGAACAGAGCTCCTATAATTCACCCCTCCACTTT

size: .
D: .
J: TRBJ1-1
V: TRBV10-3
CDR3: CAISDPEILQPEAFF
DNA: TGTGCCATCAGTGACCCCGAGATCCTCCAGCCTGAAGCTTTCTTT

size: .
D: .
J: TRBJ2-3
V: TRBV27
CDR3: CASSLLVGREADTQYF
DNA: TGTGCCAGCAGTTTATTAGTGGGCAGGGAGGCAGATACGCAGTATTTT

size: .
D: .
J: TRBJ1-2
V: TRBV6-6
CDR3: CASSGTGTENYGYTF
DNA: TGTGCCAGCAGTGGAACCGGGACTGAGAACTATGGCTACACCTTC

size: .
D: .
J: TRBJ1-2
V: TRBV5-4
CDR3: CASSLAGGPYGYTF
DNA: TGTGCCAGCAGCTTGGCGGGCGGTCCCTATGGCTACACCTTC

size: .
D: TRBD1
J: TRBJ2-5
V: TRBV2
CDR3: CASSGDRGRLETQYF
DNA: TGTGCCAGCAGTGGGGACAGGGGGCGCCTGGAGACCCAGTACTTC

size: .
D: .
J: TRBJ2-5
V: TRBV14
CDR3: CASSHSETQYF
DNA: TGTGCCAGCAGCCATTCAGAGACCCAGTACTTC

size: .
D: .
J: TRBJ2-2
V: TRBV10-3
CDR3: CAISDGGKPGELFF
DNA: TGTGCCATCAGTGATGGTGGTAAACCCGGGGAGCTGTTTTTT

size: .
D: .
J: TRBJ2-5
V: TRBV19
CDR3: CASSYRRDRGETQYF
DNA: TGTGCCAGTAGTTACAGGCGAGATAGAGGGGAGACCCAGTACTTC

size: .
D: .
J: TRBJ1-5
V: TRBV11-2
CDR3: CASSLDAGQPQHF
DNA: TGTGCCAGCAGCTTAGATGCGGGGCAGCCCCAGCATTTT

size: .
D: .
J: TRBJ1-3
V: TRBV18
CDR3: CASSLPGNTIYF
DNA: TGTGCCAGCTCACTCCCTGGAAACACCATATATTTT

size: .
D: TRBD1
J: TRBJ2-3
V: TRBV5-1
CDR3: CASSPRGQGTDTQYF
DNA: TGCGCCAGCAGCCCCCGGGGACAGGGTACAGATACGCAGTATTTT

size: .
D: .
J: TRBJ2-5
V: TRBV7-2
CDR3: CASSLASYQETQYF
DNA: TGTGCCAGCAGCTTAGCCTCATACCAAGAGACCCAGTACTTC

size: .
D: .
J: TRBJ2-7
V: TRBV6-5
CDR3: CASSLLRGRYEQYF
DNA: TGTGCCAGCAGCCTCCTCCGGGGACGCTACGAGCAGTACTTC

size: .
D: .
J: TRBJ1-6
V: TRBV6-6
CDR3: CASSYGPDRRNSPLHF
DNA: TGTGCCAGCAGTTACGGTCCCGACAGACGAAATTCACCCCTCCACTTT

size: .
D: .
J: TRBJ1-3
V: TRBV7-2
CDR3: CASSPGPDGNTIYF
DNA: TGTGCCAGCAGCCCCGGTCCCGACGGAAACACCATATATTTT

size: once
D: TRBD1
J: TRBJ2-1
V: TRBV4-1
CDR3: CASSQGTGGYNEQFF
DNA: TGCGCCAGCAGCCAAGGAACAGGGGGATACAATGAGCAGTTCTTC

size: .
D: .
J: TRBJ2-1
V: TRBV6-1
CDR3: CASSILAANEQFF
DNA: TGTGCCAGCAGTATTTTAGCGGCGAATGAGCAGTTCTTC

size: .
D: .
J: TRBJ2-1
V: TRBV30
CDR3: CAWRHRRGAGGEQFF
DNA: TGTGCCTGGAGGCACAGGCGGGGGGCAGGGGGTGAGCAGTTCTTC

size: .
D: .
J: TRBJ2-3
V: TRBV18
CDR3: CASSLTQLDTQYF
DNA: TGTGCCAGCTCACTGACCCAGCTAGATACGCAGTATTTT

size: .
D: .
J: TRBJ1-1
V: TRBV19
CDR3: CASRWDTEAFF
DNA: TGTGCCAGTAGGTGGGACACTGAAGCTTTCTTT